A single sample gave rise to the 29 T cell receptor beta chains below, sequenced in a study of regulatory dendritic cells for organ transplantation. Antigens for these TCRs are unknown. Allogeneic regulatory or mature dendritic cells were co-cultured for 4 to 6 days with CFSE-labeled sorted T cells at 1:10. Profiled with immunoSEQ multiplex PCR; TCRdb holds only in-frame clones, not every one. This table has roughly 9,800 clones, 80% appearing once. The sequenced sample was memory CD4+ T cells from blood cultured with dendritic cells. The subset: CD45RO+ memory T cells. These receptors were taken from a human donor in good health.

This clone was seen a few times. The chain employs TRBV30 and TRBJ2-5; D is possibly TRBD2 (6 bases). V was pared by 3 bases and J by 7 bases, with 12 bases between. CDR1 GTSNPN and CDR2 SVGIG come from the germline V gene (reference sequence). CDR3 length equals 12 residues. The CDR3 DNA is TGTGCCTGGAGGCAGAACGGGGGGACCCAGTACTTC. Amino acid sequence: CAWRQNGGTQYF. The full variable domain, in which reference TRBV30 and TRBJ2-5 provide the parts outside the CDR3, is SQTIHQWPATLVQPVGSPLSLECTVEGTSNPNLYWYRQAAGRGLQLLFYSVGIGQISSEVPQNLSASRPQDRQFILSSKKLLLSDSGFYLCAWRQNGGTQYFGPGTRLLVL.

This clone came up a few times. The chain uses TRBV29-1 and TRBJ2-1, with D perhaps TRBD2 (5 bases). Germline lookup yields CDR1 SQVTM and CDR2 ANQGSEA. The CDR3 is 13 residues long. V lost 7 bases to trimming and J lost 9 bases, with 19 bases between them. The CDR3 DNA reads TGCAGCGGTCGTAGCCCCAGCGCGGGTGAGCAGTTCTTC. Protein product: CSGRSPSAGEQFF.

The rearrangement joins TRBV2 to TRBJ2-1; possibly TRBD2 for D (6 bases). Per germline, CDR1 SNHLY and CDR2 FYNNEI. This CDR3 spans 14 amino acids. Between the trimmed V and J ends, which lost 6 bases and 1 base, there was a span of 10 bases. The chain's CDR3 is CASRAGESYNEQFF. Written as DNA, the CDR3 is TGTGCCAGCAGAGCGGGCGAGTCCTACAATGAGCAGTTCTTC.

With regard to this clone: Distinct nucleotide sequences in the sample also encode this CDR3. V gene TRBV18 combines with J gene TRBJ1-5, with 7 nucleotides matching TRBD1. CDR1 and CDR2 (germline): KGHSH, LQKENI. The CDR3 loop spans 15 amino acids. Germline trimming cut 6 bases from V and 5 bases from J; bases unmatched to any gene: 10. Here the CDR3 reads CASSPRGTADQPQHF. CDR3 DNA sequence: TGTGCCAGCTCGCCCCGAGGGACAGCTGATCAGCCCCAGCATTTT.

The chain recombines TRBV6-6 with TRBJ2-7; no firm D call. V shed 5 bases and J shed 2 bases, with 19 bases lying between them. Germline CDR1 MNHNY, CDR2 SVGAGI (reference sequence). The CDR3 is made up of 16 amino acids. This CDR3 reads CASSKGHGELAYEQYF. In DNA, the CDR3 is TGTGCCAGCAGTAAGGGCCACGGAGAACTCGCCTACGAGCAGTACTTC.

This chain joins TRBV19 and TRBJ1-4; no clear D. The germline gives CDR1 LNHDA, CDR2 SQIVND (reference sequence). CDR3 size: 11 residues. The V end was cut by 6 bases, the J end by 8 bases, with 7 bases between. CDR3 sequence reads: CASSEGEKLFF. CDR3 nucleotides: TGTGCCAGTAGCGAAGGAGAAAAACTGTTTTTT.

V and J are TRBV6-5 and TRBJ1-2; D is uncertain. There are 14 residues in the CDR3. Trimming shortened V by 0 bases and J by 2 bases, and 7 bases separated the two germline ends. Per germline, CDR1 MNHEY and CDR2 SVGAGI. The CDR3 nucleotides read TGTGCCAGCAGTTACTCGTCAGAGAACTATGGCTACACCTTC. Translated: CASSYSSENYGYTF.

The V and J genes are TRBV11-3 and TRBJ2-3, with D hard to call. V shed 4 bases and J shed 4 bases, with 12 bases lying between them. The germline CDR1 and CDR2 sequences are SGHNT and YENEEA. The CDR3 is 14 residues long. In DNA form, the CDR3 reads TGTGCCAGCAGCTCGGGTGCGCCGGCAGATACGCAGTATTTT. Its translation is CASSSGAPADTQYF. Full variable domain (missing parts from reference TRBV11-3 and TRBJ2-3): EAGVVQSPRYKIIEKKQPVAFWCNPISGHNTLYWYLQNLGQGPELLIRYENEEAVDDSQLPKDRFSAERLKGVDSTLKIQPAELGDSAVYLCASSSGAPADTQYFGPGTRLTVL.

The CDR3: CASSPSGTGNTDTQYF. CDR3 bases: TGCGCCAGCAGCCCCTCCGGGACAGGGAACACAGATACGCAGTATTTT. This chain uses TRBV4-1 with TRBJ2-3; 9 bases map to TRBD1. V shed 4 bases, J shed 2 bases, and the junction held 7 bases outside the gene matches. Germline lookup yields CDR1 MGHRA and CDR2 YSYEKL. There are 16 residues in the CDR3.

The genes are TRBV5-4 and TRBJ1-1; D is unresolved. The CDR3 contains 12 residues. Germline lookup yields CDR1 SGHNT and CDR2 YYREEE (reference sequence). Between the trimmed V and J ends, which lost 3 bases and 7 bases, there was a span of 10 bases. The CDR3 bases are TGTGCCAGCAGCTGGGTGGGTGGTGAAGCTTTCTTT. Residues: CASSWVGGEAFF.

The chain combines TRBV5-6 with TRBJ1-3; D gene uncertain. V lost 7 bases, J lost 3 bases, and 17 bases lay in between. In germline, CDR1 is SGHDT, CDR2 YYEEEE. The CDR3 is 15 residues long. The CDR3 DNA reads TGTGCCAGCTCCTTGGCCCAGGTCCGTGGAAACACCATATATTTT. It codes for CASSLAQVRGNTIYF.

This rearrangement joins TRBV18 to TRBJ1-1; D unclear. CDR1 and CDR2 (germline): KGHSH, LQKENI. V gave up 3 bases and J gave up 5 bases, with 13 bases separating them. The CDR3 consists of 14 residues. This CDR3 is CASSPSTLRTEAFF. The CDR3 DNA reads TGTGCCAGCTCACCGTCGACTCTGAGGACTGAAGCTTTCTTT.

A single count supports this clone. The rearrangement joins TRBV30 to TRBJ2-5; D gene uncertain. V lost 2 bases and J lost 1, with 2 bases in between. The length of the CDR3 is 11 residues. Germline CDR1 is GTSNPN and CDR2 is SVGIG (reference sequence). The CDR3 reads CAWSSQETQYF. CDR3 bases: TGTGCCTGGAGTTCCCAAGAGACCCAGTACTTC.

The chain is built from TRBV11-2 and TRBJ2-7; the match to TRBD1 covers 8 bases. In germline, CDR1 is SGHAT, CDR2 FQNNGV. The CDR3 has 15 amino acids. Germline trimming cut 2 bases from V and 1 base from J; bases unmatched to any gene: 4. The CDR3 loop is CASSLNRQGSYEQYF. CDR3 nucleotide sequence: TGTGCCAGCAGCTTAAATAGACAGGGGTCCTACGAGCAGTACTTC.

This clone appeared once. The rearrangement links TRBV7-2 to TRBJ1-5; 7 bases align to TRBD1. V lost 3 bases and J lost 4; bases outside the gene matches: 3. The CDR3 is 14 residues long. From germline, CDR1 is SGHTA and CDR2 FQGNSA. Written as DNA, the CDR3 is TGTGCCAGCAGCTTCGGGACAGATAATCAGCCCCAGCATTTT. The encoded protein is CASSFGTDNQPQHF.

This chain uses TRBV4-1 with TRBJ1-4; D is unresolved. The germline V gene encodes CDR1 MGHRA and CDR2 YSYEKL. The ends were cut back, 1 base at V and 8 bases at J, with 14 bases in the middle. The CDR3 is made up of 15 amino acids. The CDR3 protein is CASSQVSGLNEKLFF. The CDR3 DNA reads TGCGCCAGCAGCCAAGTTAGTGGGCTTAACGAAAAACTGTTTTTT.

This clone was picked up a small number of times. The V and J genes are TRBV2 and TRBJ1-1; TRBD1 agrees at 7 bases. Germline V CDR1 and CDR2: SNHLY, FYNNEI. J lost 4 bases, V lost 10 bases, and 12 bases had no gene match. CDR3 size: 14 residues. CDR3 in amino acids: CAKGPTGLVTEAFF. In DNA, the CDR3 is TGTGCCAAGGGACCGACAGGGCTTGTCACTGAAGCTTTCTTT.

This chain links TRBV7-2 with TRBJ1-2; possible D gene TRBD1, 6 bases. The CDR3 consists of 13 residues. The V gene lost 1 base and the J gene lost 3 bases, with 6 bases spanning the gap. CDR1 and CDR2 from the germline V gene are SGHTA and FQGNSA. The CDR3, as DNA: TGTGCCAGCAGCTTAGGACAGGACTATGGCTACACCTTC. As protein: CASSLGQDYGYTF.

The chain recombines TRBV2 with TRBJ2-1; D ambiguous. Looked up from germline, CDR1 is SNHLY and CDR2 is FYNNEI. This CDR3 has 15 amino acids. V lost 2 bases and J lost 0, with 8 bases in between. CDR3 coding DNA: TGTGCCAGCAGTGAAAGGCGCTACTCCTACAATGAGCAGTTCTTC. Translated: CASSERRYSYNEQFF. Supplemented by reference TRBV2 and TRBJ2-1, the full variable domain reads EPEVTQTPSHQVTQMGQEVILRCVPISNHLYFYWYRQILGQKVEFLVSFYNNEISEKSEIFDDQFSVERPDGSNFTLKIRSTKLEDSAMYFCASSERRYSYNEQFFGPGTRLTVL.

The V gene is TRBV18, the J gene TRBJ2-7; possibly TRBD1 or TRBD2 for D (5 bases each). CDR3 length equals 15 residues. V shed 4 bases and J shed 2 bases, with 15 bases lying between them. CDR1 and CDR2 (germline): KGHSH, LQKENI. The CDR3 here is CASSLSSQGPYEQYF. CDR3 bases: TGTGCCAGCTCACTTAGTTCGCAGGGACCCTACGAGCAGTACTTC.

The chain combines TRBV6-5 with TRBJ2-7; no clear D gene. The CDR3 is made up of 13 amino acids. The germline V gene encodes CDR1 MNHEY and CDR2 SVGAGI. V was trimmed by 7 bases and J by 1 base, leaving 11 bases between them. The CDR3 nucleotides are TGTGCCAGCACCCCGACACATTCCTACGAGCAGTACTTC. Protein: CASTPTHSYEQYF.

V gene TRBV6-1 combines with J gene TRBJ1-2; 9 bases fit TRBD1. This CDR3 region has 14 residues. Trimming removed 6 bases from V and 3 bases from J; junction bases left unmatched: 5. Germline assignment: CDR1 MNHNS and CDR2 SASEGT. The CDR3 region is CASRNGQGYYGYTF. Here the CDR3 DNA reads TGTGCCAGCAGGAATGGACAGGGGTACTATGGCTACACCTTC.

The gene calls are TRBV28 and TRBJ1-5; perhaps TRBD1 as D (6 bases). The V end was cut by 5 bases, the J end by 6 bases, with 17 bases between. The CDR3 has 15 residues. Germline loops: CDR1 MDHEN, CDR2 SYDVKM. The CDR3 DNA is TGTGCCAGCAGTCCCCTCACAGGAGGGGGTCAGCCCCAGCATTTT. This sequence encodes CASSPLTGGGQPQHF.

This chain joins TRBV27 and TRBJ1-6; D is ambiguous. V dropped 5 bases and J dropped 9 bases, with 11 bases sitting between them. The CDR3 runs to 13 residues. Germline-derived CDR1 and CDR2 are MNHEY and SMNVEV (reference sequence). The DNA of the CDR3 is TGTGCCAGCAGTCCCGTACAGATTTCACCCCTCCACTTT. This codes for CASSPVQISPLHF.

The CDR3 spells CASSVGPRETQYF. CDR3 nucleotides: TGTGCCAGCAGCGTAGGTCCAAGGGAGACCCAGTACTTC. The chain carries TRBV9 and TRBJ2-5; D call uncertain. The CDR3 runs to 13 residues. Trimming removed 0 bases from V and 5 bases from J, with 8 bases in between. Germline assignment: CDR1 SGDLS and CDR2 YYNGEE. Combining the CDR3 with reference TRBV9 and TRBJ2-5 gives the whole variable domain DSGVTQTPKHLITATGQRVTLRCSPRSGDLSVYWYQQSLDQGLQFLIQYYNGEERAKGNILERFSAQQFPDLHSELNLSSLELGDSALYFCASSVGPRETQYFGPGTRLLVL.

V usage is TRBV10-3 and J usage is TRBJ2-5; D call uncertain. From germline, CDR1 is ENHRY and CDR2 SYGVKD. Deletions cut 2 bases from V and 5 bases from J, with 3 bases between. The CDR3 runs 11 residues. The CDR3 reads CAISERETQYF. The CDR3 DNA sequence: TGTGCCATCAGTGAGAGGGAGACCCAGTACTTC.

This sequence joins TRBV19 and TRBJ2-1, with 8 positions matching TRBD1. V lost 4 bases, J lost 2 bases, and 10 bases stayed unmatched. Germline V gene data show CDR1 as LNHDA and CDR2 as SQIVND (reference sequence). The CDR3 covers 17 residues. CDR3 sequence: CASSTVAGQGPYNEQFF. DNA of the CDR3: TGTGCCAGTAGTACAGTTGCAGGACAGGGCCCCTACAATGAGCAGTTCTTC.

The chain couples TRBV5-1 to TRBJ2-7, with TRBD2 matching 7 bases. This CDR3 is 16 amino acids long. J lost 6 bases, V lost 9 bases, and 21 bases had no gene match. CDR1 SGHRS and CDR2 YFSETQ come from the germline V gene. The DNA for the CDR3 is TGCGCCACTTCTTACCGCGAAGGCGGGAGTATTACCGAGCAGTACTTC. Encoded protein: CATSYREGGSITEQYF.

The chain carries TRBV5-1 and TRBJ2-1; D call uncertain. Trimming pared 4 bases from V and 7 bases from J, leaving 9 bases between. The V gene's germline CDR1 is SGHRS and CDR2 YFSETQ. This CDR3 has 12 residues. CDR3 sequence: CASSLSRNEQFF. The DNA of the CDR3 is TGCGCCAGCAGCCTCTCCCGTAATGAGCAGTTCTTC.